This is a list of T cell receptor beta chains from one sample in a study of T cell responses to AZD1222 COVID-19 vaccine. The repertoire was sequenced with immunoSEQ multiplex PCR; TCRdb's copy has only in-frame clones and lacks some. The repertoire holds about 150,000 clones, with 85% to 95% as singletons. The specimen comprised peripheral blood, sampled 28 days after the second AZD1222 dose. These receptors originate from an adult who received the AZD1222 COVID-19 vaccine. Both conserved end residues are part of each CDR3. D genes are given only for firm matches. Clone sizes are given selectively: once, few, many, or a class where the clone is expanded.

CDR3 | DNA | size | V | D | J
CASSSLWETQYF | TGTGCCAGCAGCTCGCTATGGGAGACCCAGTACTTC | - | TRBV11-3 | - | TRBJ2-5
CASSPQEQNGYTF | TGTGCCAGCTCACCTCAGGAGCAAAATGGCTACACCTTC | - | TRBV18 | - | TRBJ1-2
CASSVIGGGPYEQYF | TGCGCCAGCAGTGTTATAGGCGGGGGTCCCTACGAGCAGTACTTC | - | TRBV10-2 | TRBD2 | TRBJ2-7
CASSFRLANFAEQFF | TGTGCCAGCAGTTTCCGACTTGCGAACTTTGCTGAGCAGTTCTTC | few | TRBV28 | - | TRBJ2-1
CASSQGRQIFYYGYTF | TGTGCCAGCAGCCAAGGTCGTCAGATTTTCTACTATGGCTACACCTTC | - | TRBV3-1/TRBV3-2 | - | TRBJ1-2
CASSGDATNEKLFF | TGTGCCAGCAGTGGAGACGCAACTAATGAAAAACTGTTTTTT | - | TRBV2 | - | TRBJ1-4
CATSRGTESQPQHF | TGTGCCACCAGCAGAGGGACAGAGAGTCAGCCCCAGCATTTT | few | TRBV15 | - | TRBJ1-5
CASSPQGPRYNEQFF | TGTGCCAGTAGTCCACAGGGGCCGCGATACAATGAGCAGTTCTTC | - | TRBV19 | TRBD1 | TRBJ2-1
CAWSPGFTYEQYF | TGTGCCTGGAGTCCAGGTTTTACCTACGAGCAGTACTTC | - | TRBV30 | - | TRBJ2-7
CASTPLVSRGNQPQHF | TGTGCCAGCACCCCCCTGGTGAGTAGAGGCAATCAGCCCCAGCATTTT | - | TRBV7-9 | - | TRBJ1-5
CASKTDRNDYGYTF | TGTGCCAGCAAAACCGACAGGAACGACTATGGCTACACCTTC | - | TRBV2 | - | TRBJ1-2
CASSLGVTYNEQFF | TGTGCCAGCAGCCTCGGCGTGACTTACAATGAGCAGTTCTTC | - | TRBV6-5 | - | TRBJ2-1
CASSESSGYNSPLHF | TGTGCCAGCAGCGAAAGTTCGGGGTATAATTCACCCCTCCACTTT | - | TRBV7-2 | - | TRBJ1-6
CASSEGGLKREAFF | TGTGCCAGCAGTGAAGGCGGGCTAAAGAGGGAAGCTTTCTTT | once | TRBV2 | - | TRBJ1-1
CASSFGSRASGANVLTF | TGTGCCAGTAGTTTTGGCAGCCGAGCCTCTGGGGCCAACGTCCTGACTTTC | - | TRBV9 | - | TRBJ2-6
CASSVVATSSGNTIYF | TGTGCCAGCAGCGTAGTGGCAACCAGCTCTGGAAACACCATATATTTT | - | TRBV9 | - | TRBJ1-3
CASSSSGDGGEKLFF | TGTGCCAGCAGCTCCTCGGGGGACGGCGGTGAAAAACTGTTTTTT | - | TRBV11-1 | - | TRBJ1-4
CASSPRGTSGVFEQYF | TGTGCCAGCAGCCCGCGGGGGACTAGCGGGGTCTTCGAGCAGTACTTC | few | TRBV14 | TRBD2 | TRBJ2-7
CASSFLGHGEAFF | TGTGCCAGCAGCTTTCTTGGACACGGTGAAGCTTTCTTT | - | TRBV5-5 | - | TRBJ1-1
CASSRLLRDRLVNEQFF | TGCGCCAGCAGCCGCCTACTCCGGGACAGGTTGGTGAATGAGCAGTTCTTC | - | TRBV5-1 | TRBD1 | TRBJ2-1
CSVGDGNQPQHF | TGCAGCGTCGGGGACGGCAATCAGCCCCAGCATTTT | - | TRBV29-1 | - | TRBJ1-5
CASSLVLSETQYF | TGTGCCAGCAGCTTGGTCCTTTCAGAGACCCAGTACTTC | - | TRBV5-6 | - | TRBJ2-5
CASSRQGAGNTIYF | TGTGCCAGCAGCCGTCAGGGGGCTGGAAACACCATATATTTT | - | TRBV7-9 | TRBD1 | TRBJ1-3
CASSVDWGGVETQYF | TGTGCCAGCAGCGTAGATTGGGGGGGCGTCGAGACCCAGTACTTC | - | TRBV9 | - | TRBJ2-5
CASSLVGLRGWMIF | TGTGCCAGCAGCTTGGTAGGTCTCCGGGGCTGGATGATCTTT | - | TRBV5-6 | - | TRBJ1-1
CATSLAGSSYNEQFF | TGTGCCACCAGTCTAGCGGGGAGCTCCTACAATGAGCAGTTCTTC | - | TRBV24-1 | TRBD2 | TRBJ2-1
CASSPTAWQGVSEAFF | TGTGCCAGCTCACCCACGGCCTGGCAGGGGGTCTCTGAAGCTTTCTTT | - | TRBV18 | TRBD1 | TRBJ1-1
CASSSDRDTQYF | TGTGCCAGCAGTAGTGACAGAGATACGCAGTATTTT | - | TRBV12-3/TRBV12-4 | - | TRBJ2-3
CASSLAGGGLAKNIQYF | TGTGCCAGCAGCTTAGCGGGGGGCGGCCTAGCCAAAAACATTCAGTACTTC | - | TRBV7-2 | - | TRBJ2-4
CSVPDRNSLEAFF | TGCAGCGTCCCGGACAGGAACTCCTTAGAAGCTTTCTTT | - | TRBV29-1 | TRBD1 | TRBJ1-1
CASSWSGTLYGYTF | TGTGCCAGCAGCTGGTCCGGGACCCTCTATGGCTACACCTTC | once | TRBV7-9 | - | TRBJ1-2
CASSMTGGTDYGYTF | TGTGCCAGTAGTATGACAGGGGGCACGGACTATGGCTACACCTTC | - | TRBV19 | TRBD1 | TRBJ1-2
CASSPDGGAPHGYTF | TGTGCCAGCAGCCCCGACGGCGGGGCCCCTCATGGCTACACCTTC | - | TRBV7-3 | - | TRBJ1-2
CASSLGVNGIETQYF | TGCGCCAGCAGCTTGGGAGTCAATGGGATAGAGACCCAGTACTTC | - | TRBV5-1 | - | TRBJ2-5
CASSPGGGNYGYTF | TGCGCCAGCAGCCCAGGGGGAGGTAACTATGGCTACACCTTC | - | TRBV5-1 | TRBD1 | TRBJ1-2
CASSWPSANTGELFF | TGTGCCAGCAGCTGGCCTTCGGCGAACACCGGGGAGCTGTTTTTT | - | TRBV5-8 | - | TRBJ2-2
CASSQEVGSPLHF | TGTGCCAGCAGCCAAGAGGTCGGTTCACCCCTCCACTTT | - | TRBV3-1/TRBV3-2 | - | TRBJ1-6
CATSGGRADTQYF | TGTGCCACCAGCGGGGGGAGGGCAGATACGCAGTATTTT | - | TRBV15 | TRBD2 | TRBJ2-3
CASSLRPSGGYNEQFF | TGTGCCAGCAGCTTACGGCCCAGCGGGGGCTACAATGAGCAGTTCTTC | few | TRBV7-9 | TRBD2 | TRBJ2-1
CASSPSGGRPGYTF | TGTGCCAGCTCACCGTCTGGGGGGCGCCCTGGCTACACCTTC | - | TRBV18 | - | TRBJ1-2
CASSYDGGQTQPLHF | TGTGCCAGCAGTTACGATGGGGGACAAACTCAACCCCTCCACTTT | - | TRBV6-5 | - | TRBJ1-6
CASSSLSSSNYGYTF | TGTGCCAGCAGCTCCCTTAGTTCTTCCAACTATGGCTACACCTTC | - | TRBV9 | - | TRBJ1-2
CASSSQGRSNQPQHF | TGTGCCAGTAGTTCCCAGGGAAGGAGCAATCAGCCCCAGCATTTT | - | TRBV19 | - | TRBJ1-5